The 9 T cell receptor beta chains given below trace back to one sample, sequenced in a study of identical twins. Via MiXCR, TCRdb re-called the 5' RACE reads, giving one row per CDR3 protein. Here the sample spans nearly 900,000 distinct CDR3 sequences, about 12% being singletons. The same sample was also studied in work on yellow fever vaccine responses in identical twins.

The sample comprised PBMCs. The receptors stem from a woman aged 18-29 years in good health.

V usage is TRBV10-3 and J usage is TRBJ2-1; 8 bases agree with TRBD1. The CDR3 contains 14 residues. V gave up 8 bases and J gave up 4 bases; unmatched junction bases: 7. Germline assignment: CDR1 ENHRY and CDR2 SYGVKD. DNA for the CDR3: TGTGCCATCGTCCGGGACAGGTTGTACAATGAGCAGTTCTTC. Its translation: CAIVRDRLYNEQFF.

CDR3 sequence reads: CASRGPGLAEYNEQFF. CDR3 DNA: TGTGCCAGCAGAGGGCCGGGACTAGCGGAATACAATGAGCAGTTCTTC. The chain carries TRBV6-1 and TRBJ2-1; 11 bases match TRBD2. The ends lost 6 bases at V and 4 bases at J; junction bases unmatched: 8. Germline CDR1 reads MNHNS; CDR2 reads SASEGT. The CDR3 contains 16 residues.

A few counts support this clonotype. V and J are TRBV6-1 and TRBJ1-2; 10 nucleotides line up with TRBD1. V was pared by 7 bases and J by 6 bases, with 14 bases of the junction left unmatched. This CDR3 spans 16 amino acids. The germline gives CDR1 MNHNS, CDR2 SASEGT. The CDR3 spells CASTRSAPGTGDGYTF. As DNA, the CDR3 is TGTGCCAGCACCCGGTCAGCTCCCGGGACAGGGGATGGCTACACCTTC.

This chain links TRBV7-6 with TRBJ2-5, with 9 bases fitting TRBD2. The J segment lost 1 base and the V segment lost 5 bases, leaving 8 bases of the junction unmatched. The CDR3 loop spans 16 amino acids. CDR1 and CDR2 from the germline V gene are SGHVS and FNYEAQ. The CDR3 DNA reads TGTGCCAGCAGCATAGGGACTAGCCTTCTCCAAGAGACCCAGTACTTC. It yields the protein CASSIGTSLLQETQYF.

This sequence joins TRBV27 and TRBJ2-3; TRBD1 is a possible D gene (6 bases). This CDR3 is 16 amino acids long. Per the germline V gene, CDR1 is MNHEY and CDR2 is SMNVEV (reference sequence). Deletions cut 3 bases from V and 6 bases from J, with 19 bases between. The CDR3 coding sequence is TGTGCCAGCAGTTTCTGGGGGCCTACAGGTTTTGATACGCAGTATTTT. As protein: CASSFWGPTGFDTQYF.

The chain has TRBV10-3 and TRBJ2-1; 13 bases are a match to TRBD2. The CDR3 contains 17 residues. The trim removed 6 bases at V and 3 bases at J, leaving 8 bases unmatched. From germline, CDR1 is ENHRY and CDR2 SYGVKD. The chain's CDR3 is CAIRTGTSGNYYNEQFF. DNA for the CDR3: TGTGCCATCAGGACGGGGACTAGCGGGAATTACTACAATGAGCAGTTCTTC.

The rearrangement links TRBV5-1 to TRBJ2-5; TRBD2 matches 8 bases. This CDR3 spans 14 amino acids. Germline V lookup: CDR1 SGHRS, CDR2 YFSETQ. Losses at the gene ends were 4 bases for V and 3 bases for J; bases not matched to a gene: 5. The CDR3 region has the DNA TGCGCCAGCAGCCTAAAAGCGGGGGAAGAGACCCAGTACTTC. It translates to CASSLKAGEETQYF.

The genes are TRBV19 and TRBJ2-1; D possibly corresponds to TRBD2 (6 bases). Germline-derived CDR1 and CDR2 are LNHDA and SQIVND (reference sequence). The V end was cut by 4 bases, the J end by 4 bases, with 17 bases between. There are 16 residues in the CDR3. The CDR3 loop is CASSSFAGPQYNEQFF. In nucleotides, the CDR3 is TGTGCCAGTAGTAGTTTCGCGGGGCCTCAATACAATGAGCAGTTCTTC.

The J gene is TRBJ2-1, the V gene TRBV28, with TRBD2 matching 11 bases. The CDR3 spans 15 residues. Trimming took 1 base from V and 9 from J; bases not matched to a gene: 5. Germline-derived CDR1 and CDR2 are MDHEN and SYDVKM. DNA of the CDR3: TGTGCCAGCAGTTTATTGACTAGCGGGGACCCTGAGCAGTTCTTC. Protein sequence: CASSLLTSGDPEQFF.